The 3 T cell receptor beta chains listed next were all sequenced from one sample in a study of cytomegalovirus exposure and HLA in healthy donors. The PCR ran on 60 Vbeta and 13 Jbeta primers. The data were produced by immunoSEQ multiplex PCR, yet TCRdb's version contains in-frame clones alone and is incomplete. The sample records some 120,000 clones, 55% to 80% being singletons. Sequencing was performed on PBMCs. The receptors derive from a woman aged 30 to 39 in good health and CMV-seronegative.

This clone was observed a handful of times. This chain uses TRBV2 with TRBJ1-5, with TRBD1 matching 9 bases. This CDR3 region has 14 residues. Unmatched junction bases numbered 5, after V lost 6 bases and J lost 5 bases. Germline V lookup: CDR1 SNHLY, CDR2 FYNNEI. CDR3 sequence: CASRATGGYQPQHF. Written as DNA, the CDR3 is TGTGCCAGCAGGGCGACAGGGGGTTATCAGCCCCAGCATTTT.

The genes are TRBV11-2 and TRBJ1-3; D call uncertain. Trimming pared 2 bases from V and 0 bases from J, leaving 8 bases between. This CDR3 contains 15 residues. Germline CDR1 reads SGHAT; CDR2 reads FQNNGV. DNA of the CDR3: TGTGCCAGCAGCTTATCGAGGGCCTCTGGAAACACCATATATTTT. Protein: CASSLSRASGNTIYF.

The chain couples TRBV6-1 to TRBJ2-2; 9 bases are a match to TRBD1. Germline V gives CDR1 MNHNS, CDR2 SASEGT. The CDR3 loop spans 16 amino acids. The ends lost 2 bases at V and 4 bases at J; junction bases unmatched: 5. The CDR3 DNA follows: TGTGCCAGCAGTGAACTGACAGGGGGGGTCACCGGGGAGCTGTTTTTT. This codes for CASSELTGGVTGELFF.